The clone carrying this T cell receptor beta chain came up a few times. Antigen: not known. The entry originates in a study of human T cells and chemical hapten exposure. The wider study: TCR yields differed between samples (mainly from small differences in pooled library volume).

Time point defined: healthy volunteer bleed at 6 weeks. Total RNA was isolated from unfractionated whole blood. The library tagged individual cDNA molecules with unique molecular identifiers. Per the original methods: A per-sample median of about 96,000 TCRs was observed, with a range of roughly 20,000 to 690,600. TCRdb itself ran the RACE reads through MiXCR, one entry per CDR3 protein. The V and J calls were not made by the authors but by TCRdb's processing. The sample has 70,000 to 85,000 distinct CDR3 sequences, about 9% seen once; the top ten hold approximately 1.5%. Study-level findings and limits: No change in TCRs above 1 in 1000 frequency was produced by DPC sensitization.

Sequenced input: whole blood. The clonotype originates from a male donor in good health. Some clones in this sample may be carry-over from other donors' samples.

The CDR3 sequence is CASSSAGTGAAGEQFF. The CDR3 coding sequence is TGTGCCAGCAGCAGCGCCGGGACAGGGGCCGCCGGGGAGCAGTTCTTC. The V gene is TRBV5-6, the J gene TRBJ2-1; TRBD1 agrees at 10 bases. The J segment lost 10 bases and the V segment lost 4 bases, leaving 14 bases of the junction unmatched. The germline gives CDR1 SGHDT, CDR2 YYEEEE. This CDR3 has 16 residues.